Shown below are 27 T cell receptor beta chains from a single sample sequenced in a study of blood T cell repertoires in COVID-19. Using immunoSEQ multiplex PCR, the repertoire was profiled, and TCRdb retains in-frame clones only, with some absent. The table has a few hundred thousand clones, about 90% seen once. Material: peripheral blood. These receptors came from a man in his 60s with acute or convalescent COVID-19.

The chain joins TRBV30 to TRBJ2-7; TRBD1 might be the D (5 bases). CDR3 size: 11 residues. Germline V gene lookup returns CDR1 GTSNPN and CDR2 SVGIG (reference sequence). DNA for the CDR3: TGTGCGGCAGGGCCCGAGGTGGAGCAGTACTTC. It encodes CAAGPEVEQYF.

This clone has just a few counts. This rearrangement joins TRBV6-5 to TRBJ1-4, with unresolved D. The V and J ends lost 4 bases and 3 bases respectively, with 15 bases between them. The CDR3 runs to 16 residues. Germline loops: CDR1 MNHEY, CDR2 SVGAGI. The CDR3: CASSLLGRVANEKLFF. DNA of the CDR3: TGTGCCAGCAGTTTGCTCGGTCGGGTCGCTAATGAAAAACTGTTTTTT.

CDR3 sequence (DNA): TGTGCCAGCAGACCCGGGACTAGCGGGAACACCGGGGAGCTGTTTTTT. Protein: CASRPGTSGNTGELFF. The genes are TRBV2 and TRBJ2-2; 11 bases map to TRBD2. CDR3 length: 16 residues. Unmatched junction bases numbered 4, after V lost 6 bases and J lost 1 base. From germline, CDR1 is SNHLY and CDR2 FYNNEI.

The chain couples TRBV6-5 to TRBJ1-4; TRBD1 matches 12 bases. From germline, CDR1 is MNHEY and CDR2 SVGAGI. This CDR3 region has 14 residues. V shed 5 bases and J 9 bases; nucleotides not matched to a gene: 4. Here the CDR3 reads CASSTGTGGKKLFF. Here the CDR3 DNA reads TGTGCCAGCAGTACCGGGACAGGGGGCAAAAAACTGTTTTTT.

This clone has a single count. The V call is TRBV18, the J call TRBJ1-1; a weak D match, TRBD1 (5 bases). CDR1 and CDR2 (germline): KGHSH, LQKENI. Trimming removed 5 bases from V and 1 base from J, with 8 bases in between. This CDR3 has 13 amino acids. This CDR3 reads CASSSQGNTEAFF. The CDR3 DNA reads TGTGCCAGCTCATCCCAGGGGAACACTGAAGCTTTCTTT.

V is TRBV20-1 and J is TRBJ1-2; 8 nucleotides align to TRBD1. The germline V gene has CDR1 DFQATT and CDR2 SNEGSKA (reference sequence). The trim removed 3 bases at V and 8 bases at J, leaving 8 bases unmatched. This CDR3 is built from 13 residues. The CDR3 bases are TGCAGTGCTAGTTACAGGACAGGGAACGGCTACACCTTC. Translating it yields CSASYRTGNGYTF.

The chain recombines TRBV5-8 with TRBJ2-1; 11 nucleotides match TRBD2. Germline V gene data show CDR1 as SGHTS and CDR2 as YDEGEE. Unmatched junction bases numbered 5, after V lost 4 bases and J lost 5 bases. CDR3 length: 15 residues. CDR3: CASSPTSGKDNEQFF. In nucleotides, the CDR3 is TGTGCCAGCAGCCCGACTAGCGGGAAAGACAATGAGCAGTTCTTC.

The rearrangement joins TRBV24-1 to TRBJ2-7; tentative D call: TRBD2 (5 bases). The CDR3 has 15 residues. Trimming removed 2 bases from V and 3 bases from J, with 13 bases in between. Germline-derived CDR1 and CDR2 are KGHDR and SFDVKD. CDR3 amino acids: CATSDSRVGNYEQYF. The CDR3 DNA reads as TGTGCCACCAGTGATTCGAGGGTGGGAAACTACGAGCAGTACTTC.

The chain recombines TRBV28 with TRBJ1-6; TRBD1 aligns across 9 bases. The CDR3 has 16 residues. CDR1 and CDR2 from the germline V gene are MDHEN and SYDVKM. With 8 bases clipped from V and 6 bases from J, the junction kept 11 bases outside the gene matches. DNA of the CDR3: TGTGCCAGCGCAAGCCTGTGGGGACAGGGTAATTCACCCCTCCACTTT. Encoded protein: CASASLWGQGNSPLHF.

The chain carries TRBV29-1 and TRBJ2-3, with 8 nucleotides matching TRBD2. Trimming took 3 bases from V and 7 from J; bases not matched to a gene: 18. The germline CDR1 and CDR2 sequences are SQVTM and ANQGSEA. There are 17 residues in the CDR3. The CDR3 DNA reads as TGCAGCGTTGAGGGTAGCGGGGCGGGGGTGCACAAGAATACGCAGTATTTT. Protein product: CSVEGSGAGVHKNTQYF.

V and J are TRBV3-1 (or the pseudogene TRBV3-2) and TRBJ2-1; TRBD2 agrees at 13 bases. Trimming at V came to 5 bases and at J to 9 bases, leaving 10 bases not matched to a gene. Germline CDR1 LGHDT, CDR2 YNNKEL (reference sequence). The CDR3 runs 16 residues. The DNA for the CDR3 is TGTGCCAGCAGCGCCCCGTCCGGGACTAGCGGGGTTGAGCAGTTCTTC. Translating gives CASSAPSGTSGVEQFF.

The chain combines TRBV5-6 with TRBJ2-2; TRBD1 matches at 7 bases. This CDR3 is 16 amino acids long. Germline values: CDR1 SGHDT, CDR2 YYEEEE. J gave up 2 bases and V 0 bases, and 4 bases lay outside the gene matches. Here the CDR3 reads CASSLDRQGNTGELFF. CDR3 nucleotide sequence: TGTGCCAGCAGCTTGGACCGACAGGGAAACACCGGGGAGCTGTTTTTT. Full variable domain (rest looked up from reference TRBV5-6 and TRBJ2-2): DAGVTQSPTHLIKTRGQQVTLRCSPKSGHDTVSWYQQALGQGPQFIFQYYEEEERQRGNFPDRFSGHQFPNYSSELNVNALLLGDSALYLCASSLDRQGNTGELFFGEGSRLTVL.

The chain employs TRBV9 and TRBJ2-2; D is possibly TRBD1 (5 bases). The CDR3 has 13 residues. Trimming pared 3 bases from V and 7 bases from J, leaving 10 bases between. From germline, CDR1 is SGDLS and CDR2 YYNGEE. Here the CDR3 reads CASSAGAGGELFF. In nucleotides, the CDR3 is TGTGCCAGCAGCGCTGGGGCCGGCGGGGAGCTGTTTTTT. The full variable domain, rest sourced from reference TRBV9 and TRBJ2-2, is DSGVTQTPKHLITATGQRVTLRCSPRSGDLSVYWYQQSLDQGLQFLIQYYNGEERAKGNILERFSAQQFPDLHSELNLSSLELGDSALYFCASSAGAGGELFFGEGSRLTVL.

The chain has TRBV6-5 and TRBJ1-2; 8 bases map to TRBD1. CDR1 is MNHEY and CDR2 is SVGAGI in the germline V gene. V was clipped by 6 bases and J by 1 base; unmatched bases: 4. The CDR3 loop spans 14 amino acids. DNA of the CDR3: TGTGCCAGCAGACGCGGACAGGGTAACTATGGCTACACCTTC. Its translation is CASRRGQGNYGYTF.

CDR3 loop: CASRGTSGSKGYEQYF. The CDR3 DNA follows: TGTGCCAGCAGAGGGACTAGCGGGAGTAAGGGCTACGAGCAGTACTTC. V and J are TRBV2 and TRBJ2-7; TRBD2 matches 14 bases. The CDR3 spans 16 residues. CDR1 SNHLY and CDR2 FYNNEI come from the germline V gene. Unmatched junction bases numbered 7, after V lost 6 bases and J lost 3 bases.

In regard to this clone: The sample holds other DNA sequences that translate to the same CDR3. CDR3 sequence: CASSGAAQETQYF. The CDR3 bases are TGCGCCAGCAGCGGGGCAGCTCAAGAGACCCAGTACTTC. The J gene is TRBJ2-5, the V gene TRBV5-1, with D perhaps matching TRBD1 (5 bases). This CDR3 is built from 13 residues. From germline, CDR1 is SGHRS and CDR2 YFSETQ. Trimming cost V 4 bases and J 2 bases, with 9 bases left between them.

This chain uses TRBV27 with TRBJ1-4; a weak D match, TRBD1 (6 bases). This CDR3 region has 13 residues. Germline CDR1 and CDR2: MNHEY and SMNVEV (reference sequence). V shed 4 bases and J shed 13 bases, with 16 bases lying between them. Here the CDR3 DNA reads TGTGCCAGCAGTTCCAGGGACATCAAAACACTGTTTTTT. The encoded protein is CASSSRDIKTLFF.

V gene TRBV30 combines with J gene TRBJ1-3, with D possibly matching TRBD1 (5 bases). Germline lookup yields CDR1 GTSNPN and CDR2 SVGIG (reference sequence). The CDR3 is 15 amino acids. The V and J ends lost 5 bases and 0 bases respectively, with 14 bases between them. CDR3 sequence reads: CAWDRQLSSGNTIYF. CDR3 nucleotide sequence: TGTGCCTGGGACAGACAGCTAAGCTCTGGAAACACCATATATTTT. The full variable domain, with the rest looked up from reference TRBV30 and TRBJ1-3, is SQTIHQWPATLVQPVGSPLSLECTVEGTSNPNLYWYRQAAGRGLQLLFYSVGIGQISSEVPQNLSASRPQDRQFILSSKKLLLSDSGFYLCAWDRQLSSGNTIYFGEGSWLTVV.

The rearrangement joins TRBV18 to TRBJ2-1; 12 nucleotides align to TRBD2. The V gene end was trimmed by 2 bases and the J gene end by 5 bases; junction bases not matched to a gene: 1. Germline V gene lookup returns CDR1 KGHSH and CDR2 LQKENI. The CDR3 length is 15 residues. The CDR3 DNA reads as TGTGCCAGCTCACCAGGACTAGCGGGAAACAATGAGCAGTTCTTC. It encodes CASSPGLAGNNEQFF.

This chain uses TRBV18 with TRBJ1-1; D possibly corresponds to TRBD1 (6 bases). The V and J ends lost 5 bases and 10 bases respectively, with 17 bases between them. The CDR3 covers 13 residues. Germline values: CDR1 KGHSH, CDR2 LQKENI. DNA for the CDR3: TGTGCCAGCTCATCAAATCCTACAGGGAGAGCTTTCTTT. It translates to CASSSNPTGRAFF.

The CDR3: CASSRATGELFF. The DNA for the CDR3 is TGTGCCAGTAGCAGGGCCACCGGGGAGCTGTTTTTT. The chain joins TRBV19 to TRBJ2-2; maybe TRBD1 (5 bases). This CDR3 has 12 amino acids. Germline CDR1 LNHDA, CDR2 SQIVND (reference sequence). Trimming pared 6 bases from V and 4 bases from J, leaving 6 bases between. Combining the CDR3 with reference TRBV19 and TRBJ2-2 gives the whole variable domain DGGITQSPKYLFRKEGQNVTLSCEQNLNHDAMYWYRQDPGQGLRLIYYSQIVNDFQKGDIAEGYSVSREKKESFPLTVTSAQKNPTAFYLCASSRATGELFFGEGSRLTVL.

The rearrangement joins TRBV7-3 to TRBJ2-2; D unresolved. Germline V CDR1 and CDR2: SGHTA, FQGTGA. Trimming removed 5 bases from V and 1 base from J, with 11 bases in between. The CDR3 is 15 amino acids. CDR3 sequence reads: CASSESPGNTGELFF. CDR3 nucleotides: TGTGCCAGCAGCGAAAGCCCCGGGAACACCGGGGAGCTGTTTTTT.

The chain has TRBV19 and TRBJ2-2, with a tentative D call TRBD2 (5 bases). The CDR3 is 17 residues long. Germline loops: CDR1 LNHDA, CDR2 SQIVND (reference sequence). The germline V and J ends were trimmed by 7 bases and 0 bases, with 18 bases remaining between them. The CDR3, as DNA: TGTGCCAGTACCCGGGGTAGATGGCCGTCGAACACCGGGGAGCTGTTTTTT. Translating it yields CASTRGRWPSNTGELFF.

This clone appeared once. The chain links TRBV6-5 to TRBJ1-5; 7 bases line up with TRBD1. Germline V gene sequence: CDR1 MNHEY, CDR2 SVGAGI. The junction had 5 bases not matched to a gene; V was cut back by 6 bases and J by 0 bases. The CDR3 loop spans 15 amino acids. CDR3 sequence: CASRQGMYSNQPQHF. The CDR3 nucleotides read TGTGCCAGCAGACAGGGGATGTATAGCAATCAGCCCCAGCATTTT.

This clone was recorded many times. V and J are TRBV6-2 or TRBV6-3 and TRBJ2-6; tentative D call: TRBD2 (6 bases). Germline V CDR1 and CDR2: MNHEY, SVGEGT. This CDR3 comprises 15 residues. V lost 2 bases to trimming and J lost 2 bases, with 7 bases between them. Here the CDR3 reads CASSYRGTGANVLTF. CDR3 nucleotides: TGTGCCAGCAGTTACCGGGGGACTGGGGCCAACGTCCTGACTTTC.

The chain joins TRBV19 to TRBJ2-2, with a tentative D call TRBD1 (7 bases). The CDR3 has 14 residues. CDR1 and CDR2 from the germline V gene are LNHDA and SQIVND (reference sequence). Between the trimmed V and J ends, which lost 7 bases and 4 bases, there was a span of 13 bases. CDR3: CASKGRGVTGELFF. The CDR3 bases are TGTGCCAGTAAGGGCAGGGGGGTCACCGGGGAGCTGTTTTTT.

The CDR3 DNA reads TGTGCCAGCAGCTTACCAGTACGCTATGGCTACACCTTC. Protein sequence: CASSLPVRYGYTF. This chain joins TRBV7-2 and TRBJ1-2, with unresolved D. The germline V gene encodes CDR1 SGHTA and CDR2 FQGNSA. Trimming left V 2 bases short and J 4 bases short, with 8 bases between. The CDR3 consists of 13 residues.